This TCR beta chain stems from a study of neurological immune-mediated disorders. This clonotype was recorded at least ten times. What it recognizes is unknown. The cDNA was produced through 5'RACE with 10-nucleotide random UMIs. A single record per CDR3 protein comes from TCRdb applying MiXCR to the 5' RACE reads. The table includes under 130,000 distinct CDR3 sequences, roughly a tenth detected once. Specified time point: longitudinal time-point 3. Where libraries were unsorted, they were derived from 2 million PBMCs stored at -80 degrees C. Study findings and constraints: None of the CDR3 amino acid sequences found in expanded clones was shared across subjects. This suggests that the TCR-beta repertoires were private in all groups. HTLV-1-associated myelopathy showed the most TCR clonal expansion; multiple sclerosis the least, below healthy controls.

Germline CDR1 DFQATT, CDR2 SNEGSKA (reference sequence). J gave up 6 bases and V 0 bases, and 2 bases lay outside the gene matches. This CDR3 has 14 residues. What was sequenced was PBMCs. This chain connects TRBV20-1 to TRBJ2-7; TRBD2 aligns across 13 bases. The clonotype comes from a female donor with HTLV-1-associated myelopathy (HAM/TSP). In DNA form, the CDR3 reads TGCAGTGCTAGAGAACTAGCGGGGGGGCTCGAGCAGTACTTC. Amino acid sequence: CSARELAGGLEQYF.